One sample yielded the 23 T cell receptor beta chains listed below, sequenced in a study of CD8 T cells in ankylosing spondylitis. General observations from the study: Ankylosing spondylitis blood seemed to carry a telltale TCR beta motif made of several highly homologous variants.

These receptors have no known antigen. TCRdb redid the calling of the 5' RACE reads with MiXCR, one entry per CDR3 protein. Of over 700,000 distinct CDR3 sequences in the sample, around 19% are singletons; the top ten hold approximately 18%. Sequencing was carried out using blood, either unsorted or a sorted T cell fraction (not recorded which). These receptor sequences come from a male donor with ankylosing spondylitis.

The chain couples TRBV7-2 to TRBJ1-1; D is uncertain. Trimming took off 8 bases at V and 4 bases at J, with 14 bases between the two ends. This CDR3 is 13 amino acids long. Germline values: CDR1 SGHTA, CDR2 FQGNSA. CDR3: CASGPTKLTEAFF. CDR3 sequence (DNA): TGTGCCAGCGGACCTACAAAGCTCACTGAAGCTTTCTTT.

This clonotype was seen a handful of times. The chain uses TRBV20-1 and TRBJ2-3; no clear D gene. CDR1 DFQATT and CDR2 SNEGSKA come from the germline V gene (reference sequence). Trimming removed 0 bases from V and 2 bases from J, with 15 bases in between. The CDR3 totals 16 residues. The CDR3 DNA reads TGCAGTGCTAGAGATCGCGGAGTCCTGGTCACAGATACGCAGTATTTT. This encodes CSARDRGVLVTDTQYF.

V is TRBV5-4 and J is TRBJ2-5; 10 positions match TRBD2. Trimming took 5 bases from V and 7 from J; bases not matched to a gene: 14. Germline V gives CDR1 SGHNT, CDR2 YYREEE (reference sequence). This CDR3 is 16 amino acids long. This chain's CDR3 is CASSAGTAGGDGTQYF. Written as DNA, the CDR3 is TGTGCCAGCAGTGCCGGGACAGCGGGAGGGGATGGGACCCAGTACTTC. Supplemented by reference TRBV5-4 and TRBJ2-5, the full variable domain reads ETGVTQSPTHLIKTRGQQVTLRCSSQSGHNTVSWYQQALGQGPQFIFQYYREEENGRGNFPPRFSGLQFPNYSSELNVNALELDDSALYLCASSAGTAGGDGTQYFGPGTRLLVL.

This clonotype appeared many times. The chain has TRBV12-3 or TRBV12-4 and TRBJ1-1; D is unresolved. The V end was cut by 4 bases, the J end by 7 bases, with 7 bases between. This CDR3 is 11 amino acids long. This chain's CDR3 is CASSYNGEAFF. In DNA, the CDR3 is TGTGCCAGCAGTTATAATGGTGAAGCTTTCTTT.

This clonotype has a handful of counts. The chain carries TRBV29-1 and TRBJ1-4; 7 nucleotides agree with TRBD1. The CDR3 is made up of 13 amino acids. CDR1 is SQVTM and CDR2 is ANQGSEA in the germline V gene. V dropped 6 bases and J dropped 3; count of bases not matched to a gene: 4. This CDR3 is CSVEGAPNEKLFF. The CDR3 nucleotides are TGCAGCGTCGAGGGGGCCCCTAATGAAAAACTGTTTTTT.

The rearrangement links TRBV28 to TRBJ1-5; TRBD1 aligns across 8 bases. CDR3 length equals 14 residues. CDR1 and CDR2 (germline): MDHEN, SYDVKM. J lost 5 bases, V lost 5 bases, and 5 bases had no gene match. CDR3 region: CASSEDREDQPQHF. In DNA, the CDR3 is TGTGCCAGCAGTGAGGACAGGGAGGATCAGCCCCAGCATTTT.

The rearrangement links TRBV7-6 to TRBJ2-5, with D uncertain. The CDR3 sequence is 13 residues long. Germline loops: CDR1 SGHVS, CDR2 FNYEAQ. Trimming pared 3 bases from V and 2 bases from J, leaving 7 bases between. The CDR3 DNA follows: TGTGCCAGCAGCTTCGAGCTACAAGAGACCCAGTACTTC. This translates into CASSFELQETQYF.

This clonotype was seen more than once but under ten times. The chain combines TRBV4-1 with TRBJ2-1, with 7 bases matching TRBD1. CDR3 size: 15 residues. CDR1 is MGHRA, CDR2 YSYEKL, per germline. With V trimmed by 3 bases and J by 8 bases, 10 bases remained unmatched. The CDR3 DNA reads as TGCGCCAGCAGCCAGGAAATTCGACAGGGCGATGAGCAGTTCTTC. Amino acids: CASSQEIRQGDEQFF.

The J gene is TRBJ1-1, the V gene TRBV3-1, with unresolved D. Trimming left V 3 bases short and J 8 bases short, with 7 bases between. CDR3 length: 11 residues. Germline-derived CDR1 and CDR2 are LGHDT and YNNKEL (reference sequence). CDR3 sequence: CASSQLQEAFF. CDR3 in DNA: TGTGCCAGCAGCCAGCTTCAGGAAGCTTTCTTT.

The sample holds a few counts of this clonotype. The chain links TRBV25-1 to TRBJ1-2, with 7 bases identical to TRBD1. This CDR3 comprises 11 residues. Germline V gene lookup returns CDR1 MGHDK and CDR2 SYGVNS. The J segment lost 9 bases and the V segment lost 5 bases, leaving 3 bases of the junction unmatched. The CDR3 nucleotides read TGTGCCAGCAGTCGGGACAGACGCTACACCTTC. Encoded protein: CASSRDRRYTF.

This clonotype was observed a handful of times. CDR3 loop: CASTPGGPGGYTF. The CDR3 DNA reads as TGTGCCAGCACCCCCGGTGGCCCAGGGGGCTACACCTTC. The V and J genes are TRBV6-6 and TRBJ1-2; possibly TRBD1 for D (5 bases). CDR3 size: 13 residues. Germline-derived CDR1 and CDR2 are MNHNY and SVGAGI (reference sequence). V was trimmed by 7 bases and J by 8 bases, leaving 17 bases between them.

The chain employs TRBV29-1 and TRBJ2-5; 8 bases map to TRBD1. The CDR3 length is 14 residues. Germline CDR1 reads SQVTM; CDR2 reads ANQGSEA. Germline trimming cut 3 bases from V and 2 bases from J; bases unmatched to any gene: 5. CDR3 DNA sequence: TGCAGCGTTGACGCAGGGGGCAAGCAAGAGACCCAGTACTTC. Amino acids: CSVDAGGKQETQYF.

V usage is TRBV12-3 or TRBV12-4 and J usage is TRBJ2-1; D is undetermined. The CDR3 covers 12 residues. Trimming removed 2 bases from V and 8 bases from J, with 7 bases in between. This CDR3 is CASSLSSHEQFF. CDR3 nucleotides: TGTGCCAGCAGTTTAAGTAGTCATGAGCAGTTCTTC.

The chain links TRBV6-1 to TRBJ1-2; D uncertain. The CDR3 length is 14 residues. Germline values: CDR1 MNHNS, CDR2 SASEGT. With 5 bases removed from V and 4 bases from J, the gap between germline ends came to 14 bases. CDR3 in DNA: TGTGCCAGCAGTCAGGTCGGGGAGAGCTATGGCTACACCTTC. Encoded protein: CASSQVGESYGYTF.

This clonotype was observed a few times. J is TRBJ2-7 and V is TRBV20-1, with 9 bases that match TRBD2. V lost 0 bases to trimming and J lost 6 bases; unmatched junction nucleotides: 6. CDR1 is DFQATT and CDR2 is SNEGSKA in the germline V gene (reference sequence). The CDR3 has 14 residues. The CDR3 sequence is CSARDGGRAGEQYF. The CDR3 region has the DNA TGCAGTGCTAGAGACGGCGGGAGGGCCGGCGAGCAGTACTTC.

This clonotype was detected only a few times. This chain connects TRBV20-1 to TRBJ1-2, with 8 bases that match TRBD1. Germline-derived CDR1 and CDR2 are DFQATT and SNEGSKA (reference sequence). Trimming cost V 6 bases and J 0 bases; bases outside gene matches: 6. The CDR3 totals 14 residues. The CDR3 DNA sequence: TGCAGTGCCTCCGGACAGGGAGCTAACTATGGCTACACCTTC. This sequence encodes CSASGQGANYGYTF.

J is TRBJ2-5 and V is TRBV12-3 or TRBV12-4; 9 nucleotides agree with TRBD1. Trimming at V came to 5 bases and at J to 5 bases, leaving 12 bases not matched to a gene. This CDR3 contains 16 residues. CDR3 residues: CASSDRDREIGETQYF. The CDR3 bases are TGTGCCAGCAGTGACCGGGACAGGGAGATTGGGGAGACCCAGTACTTC.

This clonotype was counted at least ten times. The V gene is TRBV5-1, the J gene TRBJ2-5; D is unresolved. The germline gives CDR1 SGHRS, CDR2 YFSETQ. V was pared by 1 base and J by 5 bases, with 9 bases between. CDR3 length: 13 amino acids. In DNA, the CDR3 is TGCGCCAGCAGCTTGTGGGAATTGGAGACCCAGTACTTC. This codes for CASSLWELETQYF.

The rearrangement uses TRBV7-9 and TRBJ1-2; D is perhaps TRBD1 (5 bases). Between the trimmed V and J ends, which lost 1 base and 5 bases, there was a span of 11 bases. This CDR3 comprises 14 residues. CDR1 SEHNR and CDR2 FQNEAQ come from the germline V gene (reference sequence). The CDR3 is CASSLVRAEYGYTF. The CDR3 region has the DNA TGTGCCAGCAGCTTAGTCAGGGCTGAATATGGCTACACCTTC.

This clonotype was detected only a few times. The J gene is TRBJ1-1, the V gene TRBV4-1, with D perhaps TRBD1 (5 bases). V gave up 0 bases and J gave up 1 base, with 12 bases separating them. From germline, CDR1 is MGHRA and CDR2 YSYEKL. The CDR3 totals 16 residues. CDR3: CASSQDRSGQNTEAFF. In DNA form, the CDR3 reads TGCGCCAGCAGCCAAGATCGATCGGGGCAGAACACTGAAGCTTTCTTT.

The rearrangement uses TRBV20-1 and TRBJ2-7; tentatively, D is TRBD2 (5 bases). The V gene's germline CDR1 is DFQATT and CDR2 SNEGSKA (reference sequence). The CDR3 runs 12 residues. With 4 bases removed from V and 5 bases from J, the gap between germline ends came to 12 bases. The CDR3 DNA reads as TGCAGTGCTACGTCGGGGTACGACGAGCAGTACTTC. Translation: CSATSGYDEQYF.

This clonotype was recorded a few times. V gene TRBV5-8 combines with J gene TRBJ2-1; D call uncertain. CDR3 size: 17 residues. Looked up from germline, CDR1 is SGHTS and CDR2 is YDEGEE. The V end lost 6 bases, the J end lost 8 bases, and 27 bases lay between the germline ends. The CDR3 nucleotides are TGTGCCAGCACCCATGAGCCGGCAAAAACCGCTCTCGATGAGCAGTTCTTC. It yields the protein CASTHEPAKTALDEQFF.

This clonotype was recorded a few times. J is TRBJ2-2 and V is TRBV7-8; TRBD1 agrees at 7 bases. J was trimmed by 2 bases and V by 6 bases; bases with no gene match: 6. This CDR3 is 15 amino acids long. Germline V gene lookup returns CDR1 SGHVS and CDR2 FQNEAQ. The CDR3 is CASRTGQPNTGELFF. As DNA, the CDR3 is TGTGCCAGCAGGACGGGACAGCCAAACACCGGGGAGCTGTTTTTT.